This T cell receptor (beta chain) was documented in a study of T cells in Graves' hyperthyroidism and ophthalmopathy. Study-wide results and limits: In validation, the model predicted ophthalmopathy. These predictions came a median approximately 6.5 months before onset.

Patients were excluded because of uncontrolled infection, other autoimmune disease, pregnancy or lactation. To note about this clonotype: Its specificity is unknown.

The length of the CDR3 is 19 residues. The germline V gene has CDR1 MNHEY and CDR2 SMNVEV (reference sequence). V dropped 8 bases and J dropped 0; count of bases not matched to a gene: 15. It was RNA transcripts that yielded the amplified TCR beta CDR3 regions. HTBI primers drove first-round RT-PCR of the TCR CDR3. One entry per CDR3 protein results from TCRdb running MiXCR on the multiplex PCR reads. The sample contains 50,000 to 55,000 distinct CDR3 sequences, roughly 50% of which appear only once. The TCR comes from a woman between 50 and 59 years old with Graves' ophthalmopathy. Specimen: blood. The chain combines TRBV27 with TRBJ2-6; 8 bases line up with TRBD1. CDR3 in DNA: TGTGCCAGCCGACCAACCGTTTTGGACAGGGACTCTGGGGCCAACGTCCTGACTTTC. This gives the protein CASRPTVLDRDSGANVLTF.